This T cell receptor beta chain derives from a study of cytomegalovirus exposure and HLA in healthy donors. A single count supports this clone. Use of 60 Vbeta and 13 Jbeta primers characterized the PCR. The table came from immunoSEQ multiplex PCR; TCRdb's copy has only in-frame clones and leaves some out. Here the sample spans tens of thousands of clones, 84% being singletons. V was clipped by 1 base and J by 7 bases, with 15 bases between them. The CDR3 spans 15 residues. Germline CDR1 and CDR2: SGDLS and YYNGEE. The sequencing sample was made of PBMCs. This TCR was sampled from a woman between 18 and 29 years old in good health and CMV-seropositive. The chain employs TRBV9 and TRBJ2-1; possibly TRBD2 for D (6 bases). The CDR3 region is CASSVWGLSPNEQFF. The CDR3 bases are TGTGCCAGCAGCGTATGGGGACTCTCCCCTAATGAGCAGTTCTTC.